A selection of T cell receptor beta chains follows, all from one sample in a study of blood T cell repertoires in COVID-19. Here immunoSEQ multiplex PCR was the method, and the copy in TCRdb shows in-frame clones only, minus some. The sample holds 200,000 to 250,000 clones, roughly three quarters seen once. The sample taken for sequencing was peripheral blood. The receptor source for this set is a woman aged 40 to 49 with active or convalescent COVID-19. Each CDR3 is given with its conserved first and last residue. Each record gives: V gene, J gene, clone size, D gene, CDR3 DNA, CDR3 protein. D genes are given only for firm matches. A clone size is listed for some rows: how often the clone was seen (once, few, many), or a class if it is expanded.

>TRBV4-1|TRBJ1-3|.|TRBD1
TGCGCCAGCAGCCGCCTAGCTGCGGACAGGGACCTAAACACCATATATTTT
CASSRLAADRDLNTIYF
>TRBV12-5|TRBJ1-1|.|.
TGTGCTAGTGGCGAATTAGGGGACACTGAAGCTTTCTTT
CASGELGDTEAFF
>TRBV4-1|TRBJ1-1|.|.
TGCGCCAGCAGCCAAGAGAGCGGCGCTGGGATGAACACTGAAGCTTTCTTT
CASSQESGAGMNTEAFF
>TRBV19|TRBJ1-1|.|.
TGTGCCAGTAGTTATGGGTGGAGTCTGAACACTGAAGCTTTCTTT
CASSYGWSLNTEAFF
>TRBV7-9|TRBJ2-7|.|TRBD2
TGTGCCAGCAGCCCCCCGGGCCGGGAGGGCGAGCAGTACTTC
CASSPPGREGEQYF
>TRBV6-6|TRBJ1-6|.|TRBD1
TGTGCCAGCAGTCAACAGGGGAGGAATTCACCCCTCCACTTT
CASSQQGRNSPLHF
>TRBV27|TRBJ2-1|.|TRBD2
TGTGCCAGCAGTTTATGGGGCGGGGGGCAGTTCTTC
CASSLWGGGQFF
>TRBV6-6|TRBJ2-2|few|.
TGTGCCAGCAGTTTGACAGCCTTCATGGGGACCGGGGAGCTGTTTTTT
CASSLTAFMGTGELFF
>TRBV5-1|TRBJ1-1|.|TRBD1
TGCGCCACACAAAGGCAGGGGGACACTGAAGCTTTCTTT
CATQRQGDTEAFF
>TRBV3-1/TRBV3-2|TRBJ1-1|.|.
TGTGCCAGCAGCCGACAGGATCGCACTGAAGCTTTCTTT
CASSRQDRTEAFF
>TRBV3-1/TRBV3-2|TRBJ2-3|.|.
TGTGCCAGCAGCCTGTACACAGATACGCAGTATTTT
CASSLYTDTQYF
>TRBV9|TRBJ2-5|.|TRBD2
TGTGCCAGCAGCGTAGATGGTAGCGGGGGGGCCGGGGAGACCCAGTACTTC
CASSVDGSGGAGETQYF
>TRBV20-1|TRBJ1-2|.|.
TGCAGTGCTAGACAGTATGGCTACACCTTC
CSARQYGYTF
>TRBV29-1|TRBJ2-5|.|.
TGCAGCGTTGAACTCAGGGTGGTATACAAGACCCAGTACTTC
CSVELRVVYKTQYF
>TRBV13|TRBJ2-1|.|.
TGTGCCAGCAGCCGCGAGGCCAATGAGCAGTTCTTC
CASSREANEQFF
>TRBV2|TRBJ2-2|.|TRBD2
TGTGCCAGCAGGAGGGAGGGAAGATGGTCCGGGGAGCTGTTTTTT
CASRREGRWSGELFF
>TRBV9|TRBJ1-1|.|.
TGTGCCAGCAGCCCCACGCACAGATTGAACACTGAAGCTTTCTTT
CASSPTHRLNTEAFF
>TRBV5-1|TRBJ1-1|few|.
TGCGCCAGCAGCTTGAGGTACGGGGCTGAAGCTTTCTTT
CASSLRYGAEAFF
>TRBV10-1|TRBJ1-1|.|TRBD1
TGCGCCAGCAGTCCCAGGGGGGACGGTGAAGGTTTCTTT
CASSPRGDGEGFF
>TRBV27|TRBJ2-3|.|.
TGTGCCAGCAGTTTAAGTATCCTTAAGAGTACAGATACGCAGTATTTT
CASSLSILKSTDTQYF
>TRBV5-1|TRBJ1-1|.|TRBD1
TGCGCCAGCAGCCCGGACGGGACAGGGATGACTGAAGCTTTCTTT
CASSPDGTGMTEAFF
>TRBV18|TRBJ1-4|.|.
TGTGCCAGCTCACTGCGGCCTCATAAAGGACAGATAAATGAAAAACTGTTTTTT
CASSLRPHKGQINEKLFF
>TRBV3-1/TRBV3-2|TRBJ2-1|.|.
TGTGCCAGCAGCCAAGACGGGTGGAGCTCCTACAATGAGCAGTTCTTC
CASSQDGWSSYNEQFF
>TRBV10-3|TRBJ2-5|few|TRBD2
TGTGCCATCAGGGGAACTAGCGGGGGGACTAAAGAGACCCAGTACTTC
CAIRGTSGGTKETQYF
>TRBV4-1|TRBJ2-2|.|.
TGCGCCAGCAGCCCCCTCCCCATAGTCGAACGAAACACCGGGGAGCTGTTTTTT
CASSPLPIVERNTGELFF
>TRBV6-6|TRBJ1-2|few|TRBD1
TGTGCCAGCACGGGACAGGGCCGCGGCTACACCTTC
CASTGQGRGYTF
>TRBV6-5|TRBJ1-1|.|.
TGTGCCAGCAGTTTCAACCGAGACACTGAAGCTTTCTTT
CASSFNRDTEAFF
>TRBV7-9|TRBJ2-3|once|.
TGTGCCAGCAGCTTACTGAGGGCAGATACGCAGTATTTT
CASSLLRADTQYF
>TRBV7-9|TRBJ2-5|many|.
TGTGCCAGCAGCTTAGACAGCCAAGAGACCCAGTACTTC
CASSLDSQETQYF
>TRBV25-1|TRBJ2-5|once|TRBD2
TGTGCCAGCAGTGAATACGGCGGGGGGAAGGAGACCCAGTACTTC
CASSEYGGGKETQYF
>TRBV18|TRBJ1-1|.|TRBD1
TGTGCCAGCTCATCGGGACAGGGGAACACTGAAGCTTTCTTT
CASSSGQGNTEAFF
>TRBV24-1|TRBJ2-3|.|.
TGTGCCACCAGTGACGGACGGGGGACCATCTATAGCACAGATACGCAGTATTTT
CATSDGRGTIYSTDTQYF
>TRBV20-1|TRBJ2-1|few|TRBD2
TGCGTGGGGGGGGACAATGAGCAGTTCTTC
CVGGDNEQFF
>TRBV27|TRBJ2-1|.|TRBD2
TGTGCCAGCAAACTAGCGGGGAGGTCCTACAATGAGCAGTTCTTC
CASKLAGRSYNEQFF
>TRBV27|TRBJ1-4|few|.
TGTGCCAGCAGTTTGAACATTAATGAAAAACTGTTTTTT
CASSLNINEKLFF
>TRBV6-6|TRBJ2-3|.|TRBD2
TGTGCCAGCAGTCTGACTAGCGGGGGCGTCTTTACAGATACGCAGTATTTT
CASSLTSGGVFTDTQYF
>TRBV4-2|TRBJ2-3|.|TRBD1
TGTGCCAGCAGCTCACAGGGGGATGGAGATACGCAGTATTTT
CASSSQGDGDTQYF
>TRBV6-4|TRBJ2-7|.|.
TGTGCCAGTCCCGAGGGGACCGGGGAGGATACCTACGAGCAGTACTTC
CASPEGTGEDTYEQYF
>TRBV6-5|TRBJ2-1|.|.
TGTGCCAGCACCGGACTTGCTAATGAGCAGTTCTTC
CASTGLANEQFF
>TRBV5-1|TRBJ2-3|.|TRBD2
TGCGCCAGCAGCTTGGAAGTAGCGGGGAGCACAGATACGCAGTATTTT
CASSLEVAGSTDTQYF
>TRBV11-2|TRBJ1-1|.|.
TGTGCCAGCAGCTGGGGCAGGAACACTGAAGCTTTCTTT
CASSWGRNTEAFF
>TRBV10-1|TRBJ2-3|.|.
TGCGCCAGCAGTGATGTATCCCAGCGGGATACGCAGTATTTT
CASSDVSQRDTQYF
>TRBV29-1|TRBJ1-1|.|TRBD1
TGCAGCGTTGTTGGGGCAGGGGGCACTGAAGCTTTCTTT
CSVVGAGGTEAFF
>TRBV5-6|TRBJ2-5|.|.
TGTGCCAGCAGTCGACAGTACCAAGAGACCCAGTACTTC
CASSRQYQETQYF
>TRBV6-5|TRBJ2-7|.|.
TGTGCCAGCGGGTGGACATTGGTCTCCTACGAGCAGTACTTC
CASGWTLVSYEQYF
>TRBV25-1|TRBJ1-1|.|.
TGTGCCAGCAGTGAATCCGGCACTGAAGCTTTCTTT
CASSESGTEAFF
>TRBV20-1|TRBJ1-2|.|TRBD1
TGCAGTGCTAGTGGACAGGGGACGGTCTATGGCTACACCTTC
CSASGQGTVYGYTF
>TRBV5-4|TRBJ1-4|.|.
TGTGCCAGCAGCTTGGAGGCAGGGTTGGCTAATGAAAAACTGTTTTTT
CASSLEAGLANEKLFF
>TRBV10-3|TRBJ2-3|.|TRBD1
TGTGCCATCAGTGGGGACAGGGGCCGTACCCAGACAGATACGCAGTATTTT
CAISGDRGRTQTDTQYF
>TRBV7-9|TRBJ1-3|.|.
TGTGCCAGCAGCTTAGGCAGTGGAAACACCATATATTTT
CASSLGSGNTIYF
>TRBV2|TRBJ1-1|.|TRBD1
TGTGCCAGCAGTTTCGACAGGGGGCGAGGGGCTTTCTTT
CASSFDRGRGAFF
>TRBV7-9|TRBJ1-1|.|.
TGTGCCAGCAGCTTAGACCACTCTTCCACTGAAGCTTTCTTT
CASSLDHSSTEAFF
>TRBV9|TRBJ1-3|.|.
TGTGCCAGCAGCCCGACAGGAACTGGAAACACCATATATTTT
CASSPTGTGNTIYF
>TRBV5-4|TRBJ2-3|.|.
TGTGCCAGCAGCTTGAATCAGGGAAGCACAGATACGCAGTATTTT
CASSLNQGSTDTQYF
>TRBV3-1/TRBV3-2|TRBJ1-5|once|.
TGTGCCAGCAGCCAAGTAATCGCACAGGAGAATCAGCCCCAGCATTTT
CASSQVIAQENQPQHF
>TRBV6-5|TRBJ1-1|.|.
TGTGCCAGCAGATCCTGGACAGAGAACACTGAAGCTTTCTTT
CASRSWTENTEAFF
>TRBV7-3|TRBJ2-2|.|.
TGTGCCAGCAGCCCGGACTCGAACACCGGGGAGCTGTTTTTT
CASSPDSNTGELFF
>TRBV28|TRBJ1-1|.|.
TGTGCCAGCAGTCCCCTTGCGGAAGCTTTCTTT
CASSPLAEAFF
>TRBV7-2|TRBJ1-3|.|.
TGTGCCAGCAGCTCCGTAAGGACAGCCGGAAACACCATATATTTT
CASSSVRTAGNTIYF
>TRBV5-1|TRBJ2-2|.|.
TGCGCCAGCAGCTTGTCGATGGGGGGAACCGGGGAGCTGTTTTTT
CASSLSMGGTGELFF